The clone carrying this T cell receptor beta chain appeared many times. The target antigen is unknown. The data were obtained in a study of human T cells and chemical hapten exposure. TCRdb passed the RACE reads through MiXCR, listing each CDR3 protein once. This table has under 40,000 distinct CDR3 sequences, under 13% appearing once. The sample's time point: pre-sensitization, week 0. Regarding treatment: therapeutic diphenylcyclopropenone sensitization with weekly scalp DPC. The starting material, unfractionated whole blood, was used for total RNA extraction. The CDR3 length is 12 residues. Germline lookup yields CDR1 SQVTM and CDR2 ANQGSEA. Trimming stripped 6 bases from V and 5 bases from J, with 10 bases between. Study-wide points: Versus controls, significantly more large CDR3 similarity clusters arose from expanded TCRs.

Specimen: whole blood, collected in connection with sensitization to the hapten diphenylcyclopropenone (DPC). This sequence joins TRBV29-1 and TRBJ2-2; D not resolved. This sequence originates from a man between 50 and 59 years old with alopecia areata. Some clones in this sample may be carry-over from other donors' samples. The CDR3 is CSVLGVTGELFF. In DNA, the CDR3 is TGCAGCGTGCTCGGTGTTACCGGGGAGCTGTTTTTT.